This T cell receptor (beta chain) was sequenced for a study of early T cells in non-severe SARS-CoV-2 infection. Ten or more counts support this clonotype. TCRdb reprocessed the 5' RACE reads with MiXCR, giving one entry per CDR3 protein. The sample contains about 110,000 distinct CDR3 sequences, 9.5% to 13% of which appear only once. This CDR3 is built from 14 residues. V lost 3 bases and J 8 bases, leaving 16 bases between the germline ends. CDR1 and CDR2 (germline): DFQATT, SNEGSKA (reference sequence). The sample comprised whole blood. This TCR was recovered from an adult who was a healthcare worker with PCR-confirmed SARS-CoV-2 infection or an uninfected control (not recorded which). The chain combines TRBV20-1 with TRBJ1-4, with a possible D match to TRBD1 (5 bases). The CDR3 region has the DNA TGCAGTGCTAGGAGGGACCCAAGGGACGAAAAACTGTTTTTT. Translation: CSARRDPRDEKLFF.